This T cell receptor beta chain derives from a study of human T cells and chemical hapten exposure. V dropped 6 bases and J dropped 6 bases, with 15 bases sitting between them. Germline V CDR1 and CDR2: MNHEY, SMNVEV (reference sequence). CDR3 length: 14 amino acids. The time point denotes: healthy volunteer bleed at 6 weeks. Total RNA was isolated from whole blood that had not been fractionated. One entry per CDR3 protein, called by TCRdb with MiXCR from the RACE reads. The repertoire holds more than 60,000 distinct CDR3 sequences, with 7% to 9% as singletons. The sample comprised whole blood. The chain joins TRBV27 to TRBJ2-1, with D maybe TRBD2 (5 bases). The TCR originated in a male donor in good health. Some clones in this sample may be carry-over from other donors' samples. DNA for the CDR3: TGTGCCAGCAGCCTTAGCGTTGAGGGCAATGAGCAGTTCTTC. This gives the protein CASSLSVEGNEQFF.